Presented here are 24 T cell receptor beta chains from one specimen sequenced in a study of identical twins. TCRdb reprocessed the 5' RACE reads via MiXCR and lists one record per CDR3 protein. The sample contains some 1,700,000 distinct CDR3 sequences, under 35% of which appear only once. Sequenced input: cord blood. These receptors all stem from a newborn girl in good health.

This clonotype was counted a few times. CDR3 region: CASSPLGTGGGTEAFF. The CDR3 nucleotides are TGTGCCAGCTCACCACTTGGGACAGGGGGAGGTACTGAAGCTTTCTTT. The V call is TRBV18, the J call TRBJ1-1; 11 bases are a match to TRBD1. Germline V gives CDR1 KGHSH, CDR2 LQKENI. Trimming cost V 1 base and J 5 bases; bases outside gene matches: 6. The CDR3 contains 16 residues.

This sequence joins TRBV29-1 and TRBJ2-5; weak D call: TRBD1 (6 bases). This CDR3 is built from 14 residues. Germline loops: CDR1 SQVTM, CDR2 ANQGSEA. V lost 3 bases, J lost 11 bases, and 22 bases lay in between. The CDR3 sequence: CSVDIVGGYNEQYF. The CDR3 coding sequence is TGCAGCGTTGATATAGTTGGGGGCTACAATGAGCAGTACTTC.

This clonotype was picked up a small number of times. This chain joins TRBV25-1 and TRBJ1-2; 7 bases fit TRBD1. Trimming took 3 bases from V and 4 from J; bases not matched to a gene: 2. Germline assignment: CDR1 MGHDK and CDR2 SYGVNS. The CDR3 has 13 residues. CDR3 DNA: TGTGCCAGCAGTGAGACAGGGCGCTATGGCTACACCTTC. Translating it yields CASSETGRYGYTF.

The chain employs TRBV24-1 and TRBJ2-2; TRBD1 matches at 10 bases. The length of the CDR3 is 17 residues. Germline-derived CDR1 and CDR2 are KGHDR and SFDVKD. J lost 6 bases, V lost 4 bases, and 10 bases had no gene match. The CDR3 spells CATSDFSPGQGPGELFF. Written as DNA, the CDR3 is TGTGCCACCAGTGACTTTAGCCCGGGACAGGGGCCCGGGGAGCTGTTTTTT.

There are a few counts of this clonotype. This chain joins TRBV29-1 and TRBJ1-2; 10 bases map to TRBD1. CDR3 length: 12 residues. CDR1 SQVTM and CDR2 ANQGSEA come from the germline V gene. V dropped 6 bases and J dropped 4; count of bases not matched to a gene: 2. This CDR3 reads CSVTGGRYGYTF. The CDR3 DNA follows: TGCAGCGTGACAGGGGGCCGCTATGGCTACACCTTC.

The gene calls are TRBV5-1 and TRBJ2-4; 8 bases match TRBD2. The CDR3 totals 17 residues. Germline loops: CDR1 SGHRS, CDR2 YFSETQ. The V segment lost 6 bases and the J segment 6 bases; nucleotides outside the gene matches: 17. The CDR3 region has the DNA TGCGCCAGCAAATGGTTCTGGAGTGCGGGGGGCCCAAACATTCAGTACTTC. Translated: CASKWFWSAGGPNIQYF.

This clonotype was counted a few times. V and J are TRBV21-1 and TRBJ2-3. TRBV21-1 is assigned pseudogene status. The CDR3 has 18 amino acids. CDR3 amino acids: CASSKVTGIHRPTDTQYF. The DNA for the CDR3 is TGTGCCAGCAGCAAAGTAACGGGGATCCACAGACCCACAGATACGCAGTATTTT.

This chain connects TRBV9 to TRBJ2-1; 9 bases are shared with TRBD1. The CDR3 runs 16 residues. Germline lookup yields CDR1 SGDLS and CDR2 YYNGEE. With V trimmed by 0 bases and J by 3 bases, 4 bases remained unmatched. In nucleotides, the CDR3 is TGTGCCAGCAGCGTAGGTAGGACAGGGGACTACAATGAGCAGTTCTTC. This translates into CASSVGRTGDYNEQFF.

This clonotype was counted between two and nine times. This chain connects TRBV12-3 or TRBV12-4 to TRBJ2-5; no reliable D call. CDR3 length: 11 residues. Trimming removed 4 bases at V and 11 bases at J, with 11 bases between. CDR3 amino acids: CASSSRTGQYF. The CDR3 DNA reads TGTGCCAGCAGTTCAAGGACGGGTCAGTACTTC.

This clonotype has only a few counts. CDR3 residues: CASSLARGGNEQYF. The DNA of the CDR3 is TGTGCCAGCAGCTTAGCGCGGGGGGGAAATGAGCAGTACTTC. The chain couples TRBV11-1 to TRBJ2-5; 9 bases map to TRBD2. This CDR3 has 14 residues. V lost 0 bases, J lost 11 bases, and 7 bases stayed unmatched. Germline values: CDR1 SGHAT, CDR2 FQDESV (reference sequence). The variable domain in full, completed from reference TRBV11-1 and TRBJ2-5, reads EAEVAQSPRYKITEKSQAVAFWCDPISGHATLYWYRQILGQGPELLVQFQDESVVDDSQLPKDRFSAERLKGVDSTLKIQPAELGDSAMYLCASSLARGGNEQYFGPGTRLLVL.

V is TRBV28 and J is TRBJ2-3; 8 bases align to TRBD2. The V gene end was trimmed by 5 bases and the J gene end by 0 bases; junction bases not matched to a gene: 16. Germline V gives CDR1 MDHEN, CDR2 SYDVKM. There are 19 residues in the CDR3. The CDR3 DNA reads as TGTGCCAGCAGTCTACCCCGGCGCCTAGCGGGCTCTAGCACAGATACGCAGTATTTT. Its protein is CASSLPRRLAGSSTDTQYF.

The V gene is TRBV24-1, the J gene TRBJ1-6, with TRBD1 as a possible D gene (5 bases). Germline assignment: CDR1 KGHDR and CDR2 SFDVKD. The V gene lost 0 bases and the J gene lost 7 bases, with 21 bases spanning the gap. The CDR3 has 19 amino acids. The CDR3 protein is CATSDLSHSTVGENSPLHF. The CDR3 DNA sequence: TGTGCCACCAGTGATTTGTCCCACTCGACAGTGGGGGAGAATTCACCCCTCCACTTT.

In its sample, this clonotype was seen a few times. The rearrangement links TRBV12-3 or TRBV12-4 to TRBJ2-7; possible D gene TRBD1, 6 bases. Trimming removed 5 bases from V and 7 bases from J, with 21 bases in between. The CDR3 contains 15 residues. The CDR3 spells CASSPTGHPHNEQYF. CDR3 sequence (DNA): TGTGCCAGCAGTCCGACGGGACACCCTCACAATGAGCAGTACTTC.

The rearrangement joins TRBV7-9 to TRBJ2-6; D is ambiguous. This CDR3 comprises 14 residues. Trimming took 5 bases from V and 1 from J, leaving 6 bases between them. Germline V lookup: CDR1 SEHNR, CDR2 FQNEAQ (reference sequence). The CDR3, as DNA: TGTGCCAGCAGCCCGACATCTGGGGCCAACGTCCTGACTTTC. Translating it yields CASSPTSGANVLTF.

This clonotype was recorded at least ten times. Here the CDR3 reads CASSLERGAKNIQYF. CDR3 nucleotide sequence: TGCGCCAGCAGCTTGGAAAGGGGAGCCAAAAACATTCAGTACTTC. The V gene is TRBV5-1, the J gene TRBJ2-4; perhaps TRBD1 as D (5 bases). Germline assignment: CDR1 SGHRS and CDR2 YFSETQ. This CDR3 region has 15 residues. V lost 0 bases to trimming and J lost 0 bases, with 7 bases between them.

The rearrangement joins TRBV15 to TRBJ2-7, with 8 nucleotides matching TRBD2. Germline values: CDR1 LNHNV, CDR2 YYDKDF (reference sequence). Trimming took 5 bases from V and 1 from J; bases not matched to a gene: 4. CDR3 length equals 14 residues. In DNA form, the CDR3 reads TGTGCCACCAGCGGCCAGCGGGGGTCCTACGAGCAGTACTTC. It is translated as CATSGQRGSYEQYF.

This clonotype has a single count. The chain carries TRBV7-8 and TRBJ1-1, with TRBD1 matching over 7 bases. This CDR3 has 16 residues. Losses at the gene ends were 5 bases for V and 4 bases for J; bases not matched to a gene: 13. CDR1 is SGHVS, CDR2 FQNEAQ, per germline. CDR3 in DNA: TGTGCCAGCAGCGCGACCGGACAGGTGTCTTTCACTGAAGCTTTCTTT. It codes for CASSATGQVSFTEAFF.

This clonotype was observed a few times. For the CDR3, the DNA is TGTGCCAGCAGTTACCTGCTGGGTGGTACGGAAGAGACCCAGTACTTC. It yields the protein CASSYLLGGTEETQYF. The gene calls are TRBV6-6 and TRBJ2-5; D remains ambiguous. CDR3 length: 16 amino acids. Trimming cost V 2 bases and J 3 bases, with 16 bases left between them. Per germline, CDR1 MNHNY and CDR2 SVGAGI (reference sequence).

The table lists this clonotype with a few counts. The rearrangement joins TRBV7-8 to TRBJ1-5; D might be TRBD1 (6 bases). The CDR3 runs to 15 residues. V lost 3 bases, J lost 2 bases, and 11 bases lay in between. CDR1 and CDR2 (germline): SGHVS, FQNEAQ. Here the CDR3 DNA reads TGTGCCAGCAGCTTCCAACGGACAGGCAATCAGCCCCAGCATTTT. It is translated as CASSFQRTGNQPQHF.

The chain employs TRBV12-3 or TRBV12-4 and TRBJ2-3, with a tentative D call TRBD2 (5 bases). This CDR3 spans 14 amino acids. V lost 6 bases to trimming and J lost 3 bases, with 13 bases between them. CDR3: CASSRDKRTDTQYF. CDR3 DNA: TGTGCCAGCAGCCGGGATAAGCGAACAGATACGCAGTATTTT.

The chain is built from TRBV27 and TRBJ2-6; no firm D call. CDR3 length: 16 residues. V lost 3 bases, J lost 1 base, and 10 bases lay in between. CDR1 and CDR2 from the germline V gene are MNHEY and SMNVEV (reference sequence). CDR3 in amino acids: CASSFMSASGANVLTF. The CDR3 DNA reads TGTGCCAGCAGTTTTATGTCTGCATCTGGGGCCAACGTCCTGACTTTC.

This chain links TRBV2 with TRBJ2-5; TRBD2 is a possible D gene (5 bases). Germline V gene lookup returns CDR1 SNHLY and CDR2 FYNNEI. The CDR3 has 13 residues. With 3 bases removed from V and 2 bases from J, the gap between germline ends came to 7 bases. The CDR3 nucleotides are TGTGCCAGCAGTGAGGACTGGCAAGAGACCCAGTACTTC. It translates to CASSEDWQETQYF.

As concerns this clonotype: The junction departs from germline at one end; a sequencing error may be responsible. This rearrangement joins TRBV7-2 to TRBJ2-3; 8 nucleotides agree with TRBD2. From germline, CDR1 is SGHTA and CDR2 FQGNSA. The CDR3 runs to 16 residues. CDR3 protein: CAGSFFGTRSTGTQYF. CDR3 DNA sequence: TGTGCCGGCAGCTTCTTCGGGACTAGGTCCACAGGTACGCAGTATTTT.

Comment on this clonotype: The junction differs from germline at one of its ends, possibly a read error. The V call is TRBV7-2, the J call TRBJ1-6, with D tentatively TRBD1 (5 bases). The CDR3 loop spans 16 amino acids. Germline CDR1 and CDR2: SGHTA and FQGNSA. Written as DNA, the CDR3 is TGTGCCAGCAGCTTGGGACCGGGCAGAAGGAATTCACCCCCCCACTTT. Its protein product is CASSLGPGRRNSPPHF. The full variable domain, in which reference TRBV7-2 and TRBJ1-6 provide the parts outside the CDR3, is GAGVSQSPSNKVTEKGKDVELRCDPISGHTALYWYRQSLGQGLEFLIYFQGNSAPDKSGLPSDRFSAERTGGSVSTLTIQRTQQEDSAVYLCASSLGPGRRNSPPHFGNGTRLTVT.